The rows below give T cell receptor beta chains drawn from one sample of a study of T cells in Graves' hyperthyroidism and ophthalmopathy. TCRdb passed the multiplex PCR reads through MiXCR, listing each CDR3 protein once. The sample lists a few hundred thousand distinct CDR3 sequences, around 46% occurring once. Sequencing was carried out using peripheral blood or thyroid tissue (not recorded which). These receptors were taken from a woman between 18 and 29 years old with Graves' hyperthyroidism. Each CDR3 is given with its conserved first and last residue. Expanded clones get a size class; other rows say once, few or many, or leave the size out.

CASSLGGMAYEQYF	NA	TRBV7-6
CASSLGRANEQYF	many	TRBV7-2
CASSPRVDQQETQYF	NA	TRBV7-3
CASRYGTSSSYEQYF	few	TRBV5-4
CSAPPTRTAYEQYF	many	TRBV20-1
CASSQEGEGYTF	many	TRBV4-1
CSAPKPSGSSYEQYF	NA	TRBV20-1
CASSPGTGGYGETQYF	many	TRBV2
CSVERGDRPDTQYF	NA	TRBV29-1
CASRIKGDTEAFF	many	TRBV5-8
CSARTGTSRLETQYF	many	TRBV20-1
CASSFQGAANTF	NA	TRBV7-9
CASKRGSSGNTIYF	NA	TRBV6-5
CASSSGSYEGQPQHF	many	TRBV19
CASSLGQGAAGETQYF	few	TRBV4-1
CASSSVAGGLETQYF	NA	TRBV7-8